This TCR beta chain derives from a study of neurological immune-mediated disorders. Study results and limitations: HTLV-1-associated myelopathy ranked highest for TCR clonal expansion and multiple sclerosis lowest, beneath healthy controls.

950,000 to 1,000,000 sorted CD4+ or CD8+ T cells made each library. Synthesis of cDNA used 5'RACE (with 10-nucleotide random UMIs). Each sequencing run yielded over 180 million TCR-beta sequences from 15-18 subjects. TCRdb fed the 5' RACE reads into MiXCR, producing one record per CDR3 protein. The table shows some 10,000 distinct CDR3 sequences, with around a fifth occurring only once. Many counts were recorded for this clonotype. No antigen is known for it. The sample taken for sequencing was CD8+ T cells from blood. The receptor's source is a woman aged 60-70 years with HTLV-1-associated myelopathy (HAM/TSP).

The CDR3 sequence: CASSLDQGGTEAFF. The CDR3 bases are TGCGCCAGCAGCTTGGACCAGGGTGGCACTGAAGCTTTCTTT. The J gene is TRBJ1-1, the V gene TRBV5-1; a possible D gene is TRBD1 (5 bases). Germline CDR1 and CDR2: SGHRS and YFSETQ. This CDR3 contains 14 residues. Trimming cost V 0 bases and J 4 bases, with 10 bases left between them.